These 20 T cell receptor beta chains share one sample of origin, sequenced in a study of blood T cells in healthy people across ages. Through a sample-barcoded 5' primer and a J-beta primer mix, a second PCR was run for roughly 6 to 12 cycles. One entry per CDR3 protein results from TCRdb running MiXCR on the 5' RACE reads. The table records fewer than 1.5 million distinct CDR3 sequences, around two fifths of them present only once. Sequencing was performed on blood. The receptors were sampled from a woman under 30 in good health.

This clonotype occurred once. The V call is TRBV3-1, the J call TRBJ2-2, with 7 bases lining up with TRBD2. J was trimmed by 7 bases and V by 4 bases; bases with no gene match: 6. Germline loops: CDR1 LGHDT, CDR2 YNNKEL (reference sequence). This CDR3 contains 14 residues. The CDR3 sequence is CASSLGGSIGELFF. The CDR3, as DNA: TGTGCCAGCAGCCTCGGGGGGTCGATCGGGGAGCTGTTTTTT.

The chain combines TRBV6-5 with TRBJ1-1; tentatively, D is TRBD1 (5 bases). Looked up from germline, CDR1 is MNHEY and CDR2 is SVGAGI. V gave up 7 bases and J gave up 4 bases, with 13 bases separating them. The CDR3 is 13 residues long. The CDR3 bases are TGTGCCAGCAATAGAGGGGTTGTCACTGAAGCTTTCTTT. Its protein product is CASNRGVVTEAFF.

This clonotype was seen a handful of times. The chain has TRBV29-1 and TRBJ2-2; unclear D gene. Germline V CDR1 and CDR2: SQVTM, ANQGSEA. The V and J ends lost 6 bases and 0 bases respectively, with 8 bases between them. The CDR3 extends over 13 amino acids. The CDR3 coding sequence is TGCAGCGTCATGGGTTCGAACACCGGGGAGCTGTTTTTT. This gives the protein CSVMGSNTGELFF.

The V and J genes are TRBV4-2 and TRBJ1-2; D call uncertain. The V gene lost 1 base and the J gene lost 8 bases, with 17 bases spanning the gap. The V gene's germline CDR1 is LGHNA and CDR2 YNFKEQ. The CDR3 has 15 amino acids. CDR3 sequence reads: CASSQVYRDLRGYTF. The DNA of the CDR3 is TGTGCCAGCAGCCAAGTGTATCGGGATCTACGAGGCTACACCTTC.

This rearrangement joins TRBV27 to TRBJ2-1; the match to TRBD2 covers 8 bases. There are 14 residues in the CDR3. Trimming at V came to 2 bases and at J to 6 bases, leaving 3 bases not matched to a gene. Germline values: CDR1 MNHEY, CDR2 SMNVEV (reference sequence). In DNA, the CDR3 is TGTGCCAGCAGTTTAGACCTAGCGGGCAATGAGCAGTTCTTC. It specifies CASSLDLAGNEQFF.

The chain combines TRBV6-5 with TRBJ2-2; D uncertain. The CDR3 spans 13 residues. CDR1 is MNHEY and CDR2 is SVGAGI in the germline V gene. V was cut by 7 bases and J by 7 bases, with 13 bases left in between. The DNA for the CDR3 is TGTGCCAGCACCAAAATTTGGGGCGGGGAGCTGTTTTTT. This encodes CASTKIWGGELFF.

This chain connects TRBV6-5 to TRBJ2-7, with D possibly matching TRBD1 (6 bases). The CDR3 consists of 15 residues. V was cut by 2 bases and J by 4 bases, with 15 bases left in between. In germline, CDR1 is MNHEY, CDR2 SVGAGI. Here the CDR3 reads CASSYQWGRGYEQYF. CDR3 nucleotide sequence: TGTGCCAGCAGTTACCAGTGGGGGCGAGGGTACGAGCAGTACTTC.

The rearrangement joins TRBV27 to TRBJ2-2, with a tentative D call TRBD2 (6 bases). There are 16 residues in the CDR3. Germline lookup yields CDR1 MNHEY and CDR2 SMNVEV (reference sequence). V lost 3 bases and J 3 bases, leaving 14 bases between the germline ends. The CDR3 coding sequence is TGTGCCAGCAGTTTCTCCGGGACTTTCTACACCGGGGAGCTGTTTTTT. It encodes CASSFSGTFYTGELFF.

The chain employs TRBV5-1 and TRBJ2-1, with D perhaps being TRBD1 or TRBD2 (5 bases each). The J call may be in error: the DNA end matches TRBJ2-7 better. This CDR3 is 15 amino acids long. Germline CDR1 is SGHRS and CDR2 is YFSETQ. The CDR3 DNA reads as TGCGCCAGCAGCTTGAGGGACCCAGCAGACAATGAGCAGTACTTC. Translation: CASSLRDPADNEQYF.

There are a few counts of this clonotype. The genes are TRBV27 and TRBJ2-7, with TRBD1 matching over 9 bases. The CDR3 totals 16 residues. V was clipped by 0 bases and J by 3 bases; unmatched bases: 6. CDR1 MNHEY and CDR2 SMNVEV come from the germline V gene (reference sequence). The chain's CDR3 is CASSLSASGQGYEQYF. The CDR3 DNA reads as TGTGCCAGCAGTTTATCCGCGTCGGGACAGGGCTACGAGCAGTACTTC.

CDR3 region: CASKSRAEAFF. CDR3 nucleotides: TGTGCCAGCAAGTCCCGAGCTGAAGCTTTCTTT. The rearrangement uses TRBV6-5 and TRBJ1-1; D is unclear. With 7 bases removed from V and 6 bases from J, the gap between germline ends came to 9 bases. CDR1 and CDR2 from the germline V gene are MNHEY and SVGAGI. This CDR3 has 11 residues.

V is TRBV29-1 and J is TRBJ2-1, with D tentatively TRBD2 (5 bases). The V gene's germline CDR1 is SQVTM and CDR2 ANQGSEA. The CDR3 is made up of 12 amino acids. Trimming shortened V by 4 bases and J by 9 bases, and 13 bases separated the two germline ends. This CDR3 is CSVGVPGIEQFF. The CDR3 nucleotides are TGCAGCGTTGGGGTCCCGGGGATTGAGCAGTTCTTC.

This clonotype has just a few counts. The chain is built from TRBV5-1 and TRBJ1-2; 8 bases are a match to TRBD1. The length of the CDR3 is 15 residues. Germline CDR1 SGHRS, CDR2 YFSETQ. V was clipped by 4 bases and J by 1 base; unmatched bases: 6. The CDR3 protein is CASSGGQGLNYGYTF. CDR3 coding DNA: TGCGCCAGCAGCGGCGGACAGGGACTTAACTATGGCTACACCTTC.

This chain joins TRBV20-1 and TRBJ2-7; unclear D gene. The germline CDR1 and CDR2 sequences are DFQATT and SNEGSKA (reference sequence). This CDR3 has 12 amino acids. V was shortened by 3 bases and J by 0 bases, with 6 bases between the two germline ends. For the CDR3, the DNA is TGCAGTGCTAGGATGAGCTCCTACGAGCAGTACTTC. It codes for CSARMSSYEQYF.

J is TRBJ2-5 and V is TRBV10-3, with D tentatively TRBD1 (5 bases). Looked up from germline, CDR1 is ENHRY and CDR2 is SYGVKD. Trimming took 5 bases from V and 5 from J, leaving 12 bases between them. This CDR3 has 13 residues. The CDR3 spells CAISLRGWETQYF. The CDR3 DNA reads as TGTGCCATCAGTCTTAGGGGTTGGGAGACCCAGTACTTC.

This clonotype was observed a handful of times. The CDR3 protein is CASSYLAGRGEQFF. CDR3 DNA sequence: TGTGCCAGCAGTTACTTGGCAGGGAGGGGTGAGCAGTTCTTC. The chain recombines TRBV6-2 or TRBV6-3 with TRBJ2-1; TRBD2 matches at 7 bases. The CDR3 has 14 amino acids. The germline gives CDR1 MNHEY, CDR2 SVGEGT. V dropped 1 base and J dropped 9; count of bases not matched to a gene: 6.

This chain connects TRBV10-3 to TRBJ2-5; D gene uncertain. In germline, CDR1 is ENHRY, CDR2 SYGVKD. V lost 2 bases and J 11 bases, leaving 18 bases between the germline ends. The CDR3 runs 14 residues. CDR3 sequence reads: CAISEGVWYNEQYF. DNA of the CDR3: TGTGCCATCAGTGAGGGGGTGTGGTACAATGAGCAGTACTTC.

This chain uses TRBV2 with TRBJ2-3; either TRBD1 or TRBD2 may fit D (6 bases each). CDR3 length equals 15 residues. Between the trimmed V and J ends, which lost 7 bases and 0 bases, there was a span of 14 bases. CDR1 SNHLY and CDR2 FYNNEI come from the germline V gene. CDR3 sequence reads: CASNKEGGSTDTQYF. CDR3 nucleotides: TGTGCCAGCAATAAGGAAGGGGGGAGCACAGATACGCAGTATTTT.

This clonotype was detected only a few times. V usage is TRBV5-1 and J usage is TRBJ2-3; 10 bases line up with TRBD2. The CDR3 is 15 amino acids. Germline trimming cut 6 bases from V and 3 bases from J; bases unmatched to any gene: 7. Looked up from germline, CDR1 is SGHRS and CDR2 is YFSETQ. Here the CDR3 reads CASNNLAGETDTQYF. The CDR3 coding sequence is TGCGCCAGCAACAATCTAGCGGGAGAAACAGATACGCAGTATTTT.

The chain links TRBV20-1 to TRBJ2-1; 13 bases line up with TRBD2. Germline trimming cut 6 bases from V and 2 bases from J; bases unmatched to any gene: 7. The V gene's germline CDR1 is DFQATT and CDR2 SNEGSKA (reference sequence). The CDR3 is 16 amino acids. CDR3 sequence (DNA): TGCAGTGCGCCCGGGACTAGCGGGGAGCCCTACAATGAGCAGTTCTTC. This gives the protein CSAPGTSGEPYNEQFF.